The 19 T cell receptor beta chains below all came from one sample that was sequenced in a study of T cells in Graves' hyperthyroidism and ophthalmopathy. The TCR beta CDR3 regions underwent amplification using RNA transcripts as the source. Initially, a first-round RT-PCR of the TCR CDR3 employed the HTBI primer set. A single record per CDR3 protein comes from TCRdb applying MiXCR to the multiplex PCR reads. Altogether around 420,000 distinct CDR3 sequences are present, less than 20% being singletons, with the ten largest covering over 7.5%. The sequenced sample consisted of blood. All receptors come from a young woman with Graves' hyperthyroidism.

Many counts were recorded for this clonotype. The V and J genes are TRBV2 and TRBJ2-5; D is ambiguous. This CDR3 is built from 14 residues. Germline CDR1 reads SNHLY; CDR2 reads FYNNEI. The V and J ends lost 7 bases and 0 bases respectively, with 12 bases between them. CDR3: CASMKGLNQETQYF. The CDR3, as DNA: TGTGCCAGCATGAAGGGTTTAAACCAAGAGACCCAGTACTTC.

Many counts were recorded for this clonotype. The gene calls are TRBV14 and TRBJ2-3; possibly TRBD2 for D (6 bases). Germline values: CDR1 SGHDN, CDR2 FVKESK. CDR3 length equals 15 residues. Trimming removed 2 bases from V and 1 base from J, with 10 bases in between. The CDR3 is CASSQIWGGTDTQYF. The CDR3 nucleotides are TGTGCCAGCAGCCAAATCTGGGGGGGCACAGATACGCAGTATTTT. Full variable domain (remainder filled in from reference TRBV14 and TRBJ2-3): EAGVTQFPSHSVIEKGQTVTLRCDPISGHDNLYWYRRVMGKEIKFLLHFVKESKQDESGMPNNRFLAERTGGTYSTLKVQPAELEDSGVYFCASSQIWGGTDTQYFGPGTRLTVL.

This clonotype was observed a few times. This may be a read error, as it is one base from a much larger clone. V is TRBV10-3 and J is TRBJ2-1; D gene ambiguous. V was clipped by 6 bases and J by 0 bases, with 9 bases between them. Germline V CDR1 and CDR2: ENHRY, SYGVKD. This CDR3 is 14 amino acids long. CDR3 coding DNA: TGTGCCATCAGCCAACTAAGCTCCTACAATGAGCAGTTCTTC. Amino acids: CAISQLSSYNEQFF.

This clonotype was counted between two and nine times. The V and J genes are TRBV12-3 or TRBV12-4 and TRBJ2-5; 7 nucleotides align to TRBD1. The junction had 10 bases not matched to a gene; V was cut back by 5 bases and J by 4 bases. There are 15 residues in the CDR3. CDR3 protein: CASSPTGVKGETQYF. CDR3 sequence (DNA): TGTGCCAGCAGTCCTACAGGGGTTAAAGGAGAGACCCAGTACTTC.

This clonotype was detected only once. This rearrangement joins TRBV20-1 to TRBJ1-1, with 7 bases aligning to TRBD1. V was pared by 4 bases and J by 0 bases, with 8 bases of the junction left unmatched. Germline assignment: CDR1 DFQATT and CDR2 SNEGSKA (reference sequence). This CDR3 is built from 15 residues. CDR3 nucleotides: TGCAGTGCTATTCTCCCGGGGACAGTGAACACTGAAGCTTTCTTT. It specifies CSAILPGTVNTEAFF.

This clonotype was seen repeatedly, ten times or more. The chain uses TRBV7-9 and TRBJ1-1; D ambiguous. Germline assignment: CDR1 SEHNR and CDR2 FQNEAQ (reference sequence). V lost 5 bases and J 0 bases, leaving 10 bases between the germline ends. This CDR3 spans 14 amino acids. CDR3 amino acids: CASSLDTLNTEAFF. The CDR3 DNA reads TGTGCCAGCAGCCTCGACACGTTGAACACTGAAGCTTTCTTT.

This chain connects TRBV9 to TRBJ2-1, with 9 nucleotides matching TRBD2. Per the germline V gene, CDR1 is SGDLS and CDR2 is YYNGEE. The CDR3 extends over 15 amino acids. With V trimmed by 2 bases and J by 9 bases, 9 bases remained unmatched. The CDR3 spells CASSVFAGGQSEQFF. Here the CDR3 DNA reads TGTGCCAGCAGCGTCTTCGCGGGGGGGCAAAGTGAGCAGTTCTTC. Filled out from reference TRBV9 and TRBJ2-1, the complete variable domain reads DSGVTQTPKHLITATGQRVTLRCSPRSGDLSVYWYQQSLDQGLQFLIQYYNGEERAKGNILERFSAQQFPDLHSELNLSSLELGDSALYFCASSVFAGGQSEQFFGPGTRLTVL.

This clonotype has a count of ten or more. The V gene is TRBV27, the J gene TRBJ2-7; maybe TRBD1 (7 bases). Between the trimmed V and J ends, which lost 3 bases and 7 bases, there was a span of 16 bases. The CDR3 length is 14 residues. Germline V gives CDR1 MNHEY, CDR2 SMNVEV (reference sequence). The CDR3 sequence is CASSLRDSAGEQYF. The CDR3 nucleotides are TGTGCCAGCAGTTTGAGGGACAGCGCGGGGGAGCAGTACTTC.

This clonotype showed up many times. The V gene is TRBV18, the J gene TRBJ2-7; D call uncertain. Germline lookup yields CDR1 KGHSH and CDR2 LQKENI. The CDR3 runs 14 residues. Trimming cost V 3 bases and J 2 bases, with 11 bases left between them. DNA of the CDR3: TGTGCCAGCTCACCGTACCCGAAGGCCTACGAGCAGTACTTC. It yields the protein CASSPYPKAYEQYF.

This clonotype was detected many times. CDR3 bases: TGCAGTGCTAGTGAGCTAGCGGCCTCCTACGAGCAGTACTTC. It encodes CSASELAASYEQYF. The J gene is TRBJ2-7, the V gene TRBV20-1, with 7 bases identical to TRBD2. This CDR3 has 14 amino acids. Losses at the gene ends were 3 bases for V and 0 bases for J; bases not matched to a gene: 5. Germline loops: CDR1 DFQATT, CDR2 SNEGSKA (reference sequence).

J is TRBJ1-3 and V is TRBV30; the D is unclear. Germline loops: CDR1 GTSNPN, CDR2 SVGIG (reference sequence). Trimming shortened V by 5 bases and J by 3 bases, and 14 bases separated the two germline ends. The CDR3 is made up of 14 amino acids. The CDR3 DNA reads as TGTGCCTGGGAAAGAGGGAGAAGTGGAAACACCATATATTTT. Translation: CAWERGRSGNTIYF.

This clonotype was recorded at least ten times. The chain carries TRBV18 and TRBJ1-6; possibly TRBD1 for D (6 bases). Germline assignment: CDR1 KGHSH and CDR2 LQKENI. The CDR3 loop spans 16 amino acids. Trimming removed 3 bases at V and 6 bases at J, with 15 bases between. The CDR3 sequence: CASSPRRTATNSPLHF. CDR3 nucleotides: TGTGCCAGCTCACCGCGCCGGACAGCCACTAATTCACCCCTCCACTTT.

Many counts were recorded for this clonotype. CDR3 DNA sequence: TGTGCCATCAGTGAGACGGACTATGGCTACACCTTC. Translating it yields CAISETDYGYTF. The J gene is TRBJ1-2, the V gene TRBV10-3, with D uncertain. V lost 2 bases, J lost 3 bases, and 4 bases lay in between. Germline V gives CDR1 ENHRY, CDR2 SYGVKD. The CDR3 is 12 amino acids.

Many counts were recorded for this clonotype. Here the CDR3 DNA reads TGTGCCAGCAGTCCCGGGACAGCTATGCGCGAGCAGTACTTC. It encodes CASSPGTAMREQYF. The chain recombines TRBV6-1 with TRBJ2-7, with 7 bases lining up with TRBD1. CDR1 and CDR2 from the germline V gene are MNHNS and SASEGT. V trimming: 5 bases; J trimming: 6 bases; junction bases outside the gene matches: 10. There are 14 residues in the CDR3.

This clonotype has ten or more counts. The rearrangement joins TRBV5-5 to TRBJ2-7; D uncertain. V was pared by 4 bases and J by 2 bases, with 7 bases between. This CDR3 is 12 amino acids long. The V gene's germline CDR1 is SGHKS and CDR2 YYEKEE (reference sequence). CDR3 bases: TGTGCCAGCAGCGAAACCCCCTACGAGCAGTACTTC. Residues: CASSETPYEQYF.

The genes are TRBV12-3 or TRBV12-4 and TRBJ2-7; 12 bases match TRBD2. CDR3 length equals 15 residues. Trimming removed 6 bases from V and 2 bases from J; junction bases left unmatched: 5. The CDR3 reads CASSLTSGRPYEQYF. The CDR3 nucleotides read TGTGCCAGCAGCTTGACTAGCGGGAGACCCTACGAGCAGTACTTC.

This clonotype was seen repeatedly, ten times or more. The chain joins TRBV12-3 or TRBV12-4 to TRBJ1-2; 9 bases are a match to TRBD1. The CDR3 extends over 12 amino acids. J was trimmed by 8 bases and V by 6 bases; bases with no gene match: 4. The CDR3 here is CASSYRGPGYTF. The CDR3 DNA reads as TGTGCCAGCAGCTACAGGGGGCCGGGCTACACCTTC.

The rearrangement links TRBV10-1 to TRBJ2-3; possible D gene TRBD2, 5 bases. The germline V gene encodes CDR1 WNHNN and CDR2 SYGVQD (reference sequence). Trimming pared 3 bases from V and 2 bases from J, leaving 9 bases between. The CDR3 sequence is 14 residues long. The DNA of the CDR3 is TGCGCCAGCAGTGATCCCGGGATCACAGATACGCAGTATTTT. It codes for CASSDPGITDTQYF.

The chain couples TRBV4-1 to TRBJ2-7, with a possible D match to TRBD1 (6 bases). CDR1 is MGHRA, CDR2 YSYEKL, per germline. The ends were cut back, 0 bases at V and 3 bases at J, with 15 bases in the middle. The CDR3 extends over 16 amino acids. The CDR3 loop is CASSQDWGRWDYEQYF. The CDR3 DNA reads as TGCGCCAGCAGCCAAGATTGGGGGCGATGGGACTACGAGCAGTACTTC.